This TCR beta chain appears in the sequencing data of a study of beta chain features in type 1 diabetes. This clone was seen a handful of times. Expressed TCRB transcripts got sequenced, as all isolated RNA was reverse transcribed. The repertoire was sequenced with immunoSEQ multiplex PCR; TCRdb's copy has only in-frame clones and lacks some. The table lists hundreds of thousands of clones, approximately 30% of them singletons. The CDR3 loop spans 13 amino acids. Looked up from germline, CDR1 is GTSNPN and CDR2 is SVGIG (reference sequence). V lost 2 bases to trimming and J lost 3 bases, with 10 bases between them.

Sequencing used naive CD4+ T cells from blood. The V gene is TRBV30, the J gene TRBJ1-1; no clear D. The sequence was obtained from a man between 18 and 35 years old in good health. The CDR3 region has the DNA TGTGCCTGGAGTAACGCGGCGTACACTGAAGCTTTCTTT. Residues: CAWSNAAYTEAFF.